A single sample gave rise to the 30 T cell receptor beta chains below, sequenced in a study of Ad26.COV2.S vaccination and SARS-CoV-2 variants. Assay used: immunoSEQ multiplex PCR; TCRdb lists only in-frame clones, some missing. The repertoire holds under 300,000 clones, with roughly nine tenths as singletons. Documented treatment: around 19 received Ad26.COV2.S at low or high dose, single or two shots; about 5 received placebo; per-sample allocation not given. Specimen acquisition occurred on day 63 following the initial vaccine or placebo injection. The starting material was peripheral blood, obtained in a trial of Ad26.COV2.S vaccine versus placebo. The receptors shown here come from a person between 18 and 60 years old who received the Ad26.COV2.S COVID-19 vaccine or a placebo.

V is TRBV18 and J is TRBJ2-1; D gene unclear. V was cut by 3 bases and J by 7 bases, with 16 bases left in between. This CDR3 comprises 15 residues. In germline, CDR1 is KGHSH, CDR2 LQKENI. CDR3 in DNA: TGTGCCAGCTCACCCCCAATACCGACTGAGAATGAGCAGTTCTTC. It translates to CASSPPIPTENEQFF.

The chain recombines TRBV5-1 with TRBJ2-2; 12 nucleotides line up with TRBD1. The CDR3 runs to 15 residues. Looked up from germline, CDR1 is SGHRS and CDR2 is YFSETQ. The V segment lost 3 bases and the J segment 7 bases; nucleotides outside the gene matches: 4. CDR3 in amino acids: CASSSGQGAGGELFF. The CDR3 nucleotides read TGCGCCAGCAGCTCGGGACAGGGGGCTGGCGGGGAGCTGTTTTTT.

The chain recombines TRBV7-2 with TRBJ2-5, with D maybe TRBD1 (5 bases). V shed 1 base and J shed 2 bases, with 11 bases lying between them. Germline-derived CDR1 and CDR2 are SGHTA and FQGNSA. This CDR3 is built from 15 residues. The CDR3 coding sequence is TGTGCCAGCAGCTTAGGGGGCCCTTTTCAAGAGACCCAGTACTTC. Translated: CASSLGGPFQETQYF.

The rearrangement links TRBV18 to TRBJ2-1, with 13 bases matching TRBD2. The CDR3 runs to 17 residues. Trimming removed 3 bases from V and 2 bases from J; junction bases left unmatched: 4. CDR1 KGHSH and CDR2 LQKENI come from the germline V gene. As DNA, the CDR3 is TGTGCCAGCTCACCTGGACTAGCGGGAGTTACCTACAATGAGCAGTTCTTC. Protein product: CASSPGLAGVTYNEQFF.

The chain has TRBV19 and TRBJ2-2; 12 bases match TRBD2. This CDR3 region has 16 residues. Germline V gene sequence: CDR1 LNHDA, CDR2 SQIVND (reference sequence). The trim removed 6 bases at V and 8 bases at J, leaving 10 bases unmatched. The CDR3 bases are TGTGCCAGTAGGCTTGGACTAGCGGGGCCGTCGGGGGAGCTGTTTTTT. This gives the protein CASRLGLAGPSGELFF.

The DNA of the CDR3 is TGTGCCAGCAGTTACTCGTGGACGGGGAACACTGAAGCTTTCTTT. Translated, it gives CASSYSWTGNTEAFF. The V call is TRBV6-2 or TRBV6-3, the J call TRBJ1-1; D remains ambiguous. The CDR3 has 15 amino acids. Germline loops: CDR1 MNHEY, CDR2 SVGEGT. V was clipped by 0 bases and J by 1 base, with 9 bases between them.

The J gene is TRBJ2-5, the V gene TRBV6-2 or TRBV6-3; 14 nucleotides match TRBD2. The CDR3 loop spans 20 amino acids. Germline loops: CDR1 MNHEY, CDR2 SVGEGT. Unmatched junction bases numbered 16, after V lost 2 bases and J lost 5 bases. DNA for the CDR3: TGTGCCAGCAGTTACCCCTTGACTAGCGGGAGGGCCCTGGTAGGGGAGACCCAGTACTTC. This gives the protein CASSYPLTSGRALVGETQYF.

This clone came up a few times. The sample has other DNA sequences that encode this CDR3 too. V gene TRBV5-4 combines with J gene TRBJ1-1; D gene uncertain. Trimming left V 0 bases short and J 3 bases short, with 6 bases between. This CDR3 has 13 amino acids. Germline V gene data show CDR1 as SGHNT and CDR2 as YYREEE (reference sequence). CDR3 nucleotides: TGTGCCAGCAGCTTGGATCTTTACACTGAAGCTTTCTTT. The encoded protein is CASSLDLYTEAFF.

The CDR3 spells CAWSVLGRVNTEAFF. In DNA, the CDR3 is TGTGCCTGGAGTGTACTTGGACGGGTGAACACTGAAGCTTTCTTT. The rearrangement links TRBV30 to TRBJ1-1; D ambiguous. The CDR3 is made up of 15 amino acids. The germline V and J ends were trimmed by 0 bases and 0 bases, with 11 bases remaining between them. Germline CDR1 reads GTSNPN; CDR2 reads SVGIG (reference sequence). The full variable domain, with the rest looked up from reference TRBV30 and TRBJ1-1, is SQTIHQWPATLVQPVGSPLSLECTVEGTSNPNLYWYRQAAGRGLQLLFYSVGIGQISSEVPQNLSASRPQDRQFILSSKKLLLSDSGFYLCAWSVLGRVNTEAFFGQGTRLTVV.

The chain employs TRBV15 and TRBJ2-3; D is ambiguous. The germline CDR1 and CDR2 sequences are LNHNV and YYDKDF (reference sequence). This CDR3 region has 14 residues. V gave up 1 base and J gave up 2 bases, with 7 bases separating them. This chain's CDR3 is CATSRVRYTDTQYF. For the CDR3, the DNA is TGTGCCACCAGCAGAGTCAGGTACACAGATACGCAGTATTTT.

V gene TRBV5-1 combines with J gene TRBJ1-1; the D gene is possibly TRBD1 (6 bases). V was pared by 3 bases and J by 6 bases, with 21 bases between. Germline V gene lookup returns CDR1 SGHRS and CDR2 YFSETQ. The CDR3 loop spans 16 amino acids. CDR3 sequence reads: CASSSGQPTSNPEAFF. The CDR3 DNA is TGCGCCAGCAGCTCGGGACAACCAACCTCCAACCCTGAAGCTTTCTTT.

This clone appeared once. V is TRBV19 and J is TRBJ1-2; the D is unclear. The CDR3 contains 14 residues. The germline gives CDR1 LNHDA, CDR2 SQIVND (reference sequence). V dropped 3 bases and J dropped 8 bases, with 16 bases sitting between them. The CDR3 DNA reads TGTGCCAGTAGTATGGGAGGAACTCTGGGGGGCTACACCTTC. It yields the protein CASSMGGTLGGYTF.

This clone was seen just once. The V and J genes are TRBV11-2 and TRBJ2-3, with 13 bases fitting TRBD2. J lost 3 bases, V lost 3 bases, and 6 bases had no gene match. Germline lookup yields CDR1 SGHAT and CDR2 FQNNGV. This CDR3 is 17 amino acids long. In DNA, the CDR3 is TGTGCCAGCAGCTTTGGACTAGCGGGAGTAAGGACAGATACGCAGTATTTT. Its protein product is CASSFGLAGVRTDTQYF.

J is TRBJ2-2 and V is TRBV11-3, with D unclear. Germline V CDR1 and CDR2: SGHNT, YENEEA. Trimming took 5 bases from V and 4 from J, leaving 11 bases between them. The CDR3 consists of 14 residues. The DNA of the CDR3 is TGTGCCAGCAGCCATCGTTGGGGCACCGGGGAGCTGTTTTTT. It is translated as CASSHRWGTGELFF.

The CDR3 DNA follows: TGTGCCAGCAGCCATGGACTAGGTCGGGAGACCCAGTACTTC. Protein: CASSHGLGRETQYF. The V and J genes are TRBV7-9 and TRBJ2-5; 7 bases agree with TRBD2. The V and J ends lost 5 bases and 5 bases, in that order; junction bases with no gene match: 8. CDR3 length: 14 residues. Per the germline V gene, CDR1 is SEHNR and CDR2 is FQNEAQ (reference sequence).

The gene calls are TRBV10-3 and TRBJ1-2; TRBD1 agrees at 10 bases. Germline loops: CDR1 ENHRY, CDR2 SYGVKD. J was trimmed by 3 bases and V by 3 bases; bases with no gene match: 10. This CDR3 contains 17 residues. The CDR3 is CAISEEGQGTHYYGYTF. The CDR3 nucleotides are TGTGCCATCAGTGAAGAGGGACAGGGGACCCACTACTATGGCTACACCTTC.

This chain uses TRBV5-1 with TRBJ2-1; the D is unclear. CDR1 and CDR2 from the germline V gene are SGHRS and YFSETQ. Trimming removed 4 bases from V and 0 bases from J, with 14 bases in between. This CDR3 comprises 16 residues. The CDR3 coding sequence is TGCGCCAGCAGCCAAGGACGGATAAGCTCCTACAATGAGCAGTTCTTC. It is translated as CASSQGRISSYNEQFF.

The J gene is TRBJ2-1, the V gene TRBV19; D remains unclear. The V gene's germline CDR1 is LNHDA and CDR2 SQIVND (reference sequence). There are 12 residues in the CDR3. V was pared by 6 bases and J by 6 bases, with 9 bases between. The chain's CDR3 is CASRGEVNEQFF. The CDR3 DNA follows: TGTGCCAGTAGGGGCGAGGTCAATGAGCAGTTCTTC.

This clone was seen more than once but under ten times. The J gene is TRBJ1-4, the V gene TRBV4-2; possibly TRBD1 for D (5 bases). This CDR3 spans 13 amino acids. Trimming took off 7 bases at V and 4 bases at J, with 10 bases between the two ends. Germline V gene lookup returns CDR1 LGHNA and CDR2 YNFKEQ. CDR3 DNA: TGTGCCAGCACCGACAGCCATAATGAAAAACTGTTTTTT. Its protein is CASTDSHNEKLFF.

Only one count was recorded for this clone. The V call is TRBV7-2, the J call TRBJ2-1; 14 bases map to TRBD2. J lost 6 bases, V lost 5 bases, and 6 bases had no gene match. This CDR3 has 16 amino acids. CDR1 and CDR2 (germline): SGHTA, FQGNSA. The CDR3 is CASSGKTSGGGNEQFF. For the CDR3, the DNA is TGTGCCAGCAGCGGTAAGACTAGCGGGGGGGGCAATGAGCAGTTCTTC.

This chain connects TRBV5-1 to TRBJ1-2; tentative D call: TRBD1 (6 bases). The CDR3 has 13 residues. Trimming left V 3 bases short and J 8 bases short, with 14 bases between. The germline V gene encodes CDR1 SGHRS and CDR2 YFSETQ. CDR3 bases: TGCGCCAGCAGCTCATGGGACACAAGGGGCTACACCTTC. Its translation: CASSSWDTRGYTF.

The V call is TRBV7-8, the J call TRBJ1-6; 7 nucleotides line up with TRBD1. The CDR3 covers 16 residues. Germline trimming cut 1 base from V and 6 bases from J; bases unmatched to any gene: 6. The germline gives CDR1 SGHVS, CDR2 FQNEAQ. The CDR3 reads CASSLDRGRGNSPLHF. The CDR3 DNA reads TGTGCCAGCAGCTTAGATAGGGGGCGGGGTAATTCACCCCTCCACTTT.

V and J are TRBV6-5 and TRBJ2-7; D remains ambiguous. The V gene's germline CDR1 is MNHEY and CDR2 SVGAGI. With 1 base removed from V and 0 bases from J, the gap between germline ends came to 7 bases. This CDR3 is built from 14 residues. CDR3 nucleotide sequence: TGTGCCAGCAGTTACTTTTTGGGCTCCTACGAGCAGTACTTC. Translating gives CASSYFLGSYEQYF.

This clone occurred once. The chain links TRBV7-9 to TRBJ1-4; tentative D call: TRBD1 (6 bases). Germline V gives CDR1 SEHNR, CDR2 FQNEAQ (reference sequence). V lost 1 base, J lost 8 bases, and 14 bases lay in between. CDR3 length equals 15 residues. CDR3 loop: CASSLGFGDKEKLFF. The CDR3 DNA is TGTGCCAGCAGCTTAGGATTCGGGGACAAAGAAAAACTGTTTTTT.

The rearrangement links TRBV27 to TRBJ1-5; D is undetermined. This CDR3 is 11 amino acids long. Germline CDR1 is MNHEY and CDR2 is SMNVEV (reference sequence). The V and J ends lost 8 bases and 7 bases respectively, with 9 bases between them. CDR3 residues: CASGPGQPQHF. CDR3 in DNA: TGTGCCAGCGGGCCGGGACAGCCCCAGCATTTT.

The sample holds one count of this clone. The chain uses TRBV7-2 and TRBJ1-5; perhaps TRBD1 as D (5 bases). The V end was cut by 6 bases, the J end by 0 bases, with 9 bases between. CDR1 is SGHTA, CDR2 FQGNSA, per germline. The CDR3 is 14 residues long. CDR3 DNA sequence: TGTGCCAGCAGTTTGACAGTTAGCAATCAGCCCCAGCATTTT. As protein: CASSLTVSNQPQHF. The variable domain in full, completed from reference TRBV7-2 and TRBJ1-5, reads GAGVSQSPSNKVTEKGKDVELRCDPISGHTALYWYRQSLGQGLEFLIYFQGNSAPDKSGLPSDRFSAERTGGSVSTLTIQRTQQEDSAVYLCASSLTVSNQPQHFGDGTRLSIL.

The chain's CDR3 is CASSPPWGGGNSPLHF. The CDR3 nucleotides are TGTGCCAGCAGCCCCCCTTGGGGCGGAGGTAATTCACCCCTCCACTTT. This sequence joins TRBV3-1 (or the pseudogene TRBV3-2) and TRBJ1-6, with D tentatively TRBD1 (5 bases). The CDR3 is 16 amino acids. Germline assignment: CDR1 LGHDT and CDR2 YNNKEL (reference sequence). The ends were cut back, 4 bases at V and 6 bases at J, with 16 bases in the middle.

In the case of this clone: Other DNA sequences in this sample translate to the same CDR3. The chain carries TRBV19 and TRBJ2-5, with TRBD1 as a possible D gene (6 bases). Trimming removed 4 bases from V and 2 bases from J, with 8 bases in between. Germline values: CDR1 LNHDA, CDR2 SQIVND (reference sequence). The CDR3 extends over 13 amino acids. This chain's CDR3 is CASSRTVQETQYF. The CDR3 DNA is TGTGCCAGTAGTAGGACAGTACAAGAGACCCAGTACTTC.

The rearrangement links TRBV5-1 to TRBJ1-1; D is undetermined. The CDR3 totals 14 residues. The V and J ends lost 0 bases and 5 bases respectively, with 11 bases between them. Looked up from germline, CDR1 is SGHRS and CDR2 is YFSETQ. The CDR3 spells CASSLDLAETEAFF. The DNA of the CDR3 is TGCGCCAGCAGCTTGGACCTCGCCGAAACTGAAGCTTTCTTT.

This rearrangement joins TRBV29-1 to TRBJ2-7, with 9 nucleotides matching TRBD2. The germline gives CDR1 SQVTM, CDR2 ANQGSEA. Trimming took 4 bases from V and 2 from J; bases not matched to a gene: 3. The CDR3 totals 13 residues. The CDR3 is CSVVAGGTYEQYV. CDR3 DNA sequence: TGCAGCGTTGTGGCGGGAGGGACCTACGAGCAGTACGTC.